The clone carrying this TCR beta chain occurred many times. Antigen: not known. Germline V lookup: CDR1 SGHVS, CDR2 FQNEAQ. Trimming stripped 7 bases from V and 0 bases from J, with 9 bases between. The CDR3 has 13 amino acids. Using constant-segment primers, 5'RACE produced TCR alpha and TCR beta cDNA libraries carrying sample barcodes and UMIs. A single record per CDR3 protein comes from TCRdb applying MiXCR to the 5' RACE reads. This table holds 65,000 to 90,000 distinct CDR3 sequences, roughly 14% found once. The data derive from a study of T-cell memory formation after mild COVID-19. Study background: The two donors had largely donor-specific TCR clusters.

Overall study findings and caveats: Specificity for SARS-CoV-2 was not confirmed among the second-wave clones peaking on day 37.

Sequencing was done on a sample of PBMCs or a T cell subset sorted from them (not recorded which). The receptor was derived from an adult woman who had mild COVID-19 (a few samples of this study predate the infection). Cell type and time point are not known. The chain is built from TRBV7-8 and TRBJ1-2, with a weak D call TRBD1 (5 bases). The CDR3 region has the DNA TGTGCCAGCATGGGACTAACTAACTATGGCTACACCTTC. Translation: CASMGLTNYGYTF.